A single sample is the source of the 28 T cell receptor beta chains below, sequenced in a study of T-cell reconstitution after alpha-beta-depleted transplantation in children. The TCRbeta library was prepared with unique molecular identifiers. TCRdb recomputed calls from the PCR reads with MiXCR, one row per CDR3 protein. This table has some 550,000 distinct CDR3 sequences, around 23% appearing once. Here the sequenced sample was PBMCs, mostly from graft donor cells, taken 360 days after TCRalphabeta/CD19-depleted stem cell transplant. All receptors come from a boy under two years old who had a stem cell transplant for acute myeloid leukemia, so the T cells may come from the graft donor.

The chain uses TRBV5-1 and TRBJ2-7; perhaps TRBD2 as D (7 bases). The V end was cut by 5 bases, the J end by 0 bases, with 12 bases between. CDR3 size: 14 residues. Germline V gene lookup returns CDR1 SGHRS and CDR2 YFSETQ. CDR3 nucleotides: TGCGCCAGCAGAACGGGGGGCAGCTCCTACGAGCAGTACGTC. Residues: CASRTGGSSYEQYV.

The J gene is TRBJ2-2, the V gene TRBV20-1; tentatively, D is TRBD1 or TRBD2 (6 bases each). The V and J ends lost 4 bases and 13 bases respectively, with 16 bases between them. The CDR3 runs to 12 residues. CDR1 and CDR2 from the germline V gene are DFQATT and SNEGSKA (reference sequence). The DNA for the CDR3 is TGCAGTGCTACGCTTTCAGGGGAGGCGCTGTTTTTT. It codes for CSATLSGEALFF.

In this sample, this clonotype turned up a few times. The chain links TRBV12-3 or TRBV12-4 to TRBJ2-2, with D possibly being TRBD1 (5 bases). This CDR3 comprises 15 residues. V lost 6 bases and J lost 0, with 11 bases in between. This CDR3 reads CASRSTGSNTGELFF. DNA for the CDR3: TGTGCCAGCAGGTCAACAGGATCGAACACCGGGGAGCTGTTTTTT.

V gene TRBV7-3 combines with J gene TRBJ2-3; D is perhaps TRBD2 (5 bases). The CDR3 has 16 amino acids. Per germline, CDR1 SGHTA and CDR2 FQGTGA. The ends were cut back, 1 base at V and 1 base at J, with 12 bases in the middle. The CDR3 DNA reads TGTGCCAGCAGCTTAAGACCGGGGATCGGCACAGATACGCAGTATTTT. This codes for CASSLRPGIGTDTQYF.

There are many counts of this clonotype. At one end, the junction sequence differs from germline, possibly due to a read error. CDR3: CASSLEGSGTDTQYF. The CDR3 nucleotides read TGTGCCAGCAGCCTAGAGGGGAGTGGCACAGATACGCAGTATTTT. The chain carries TRBV11-2 and TRBJ2-3; D is perhaps TRBD1 or TRBD2 (5 bases each). Germline CDR1 reads SGHAT; CDR2 reads FQNNGV. The CDR3 loop spans 15 amino acids.

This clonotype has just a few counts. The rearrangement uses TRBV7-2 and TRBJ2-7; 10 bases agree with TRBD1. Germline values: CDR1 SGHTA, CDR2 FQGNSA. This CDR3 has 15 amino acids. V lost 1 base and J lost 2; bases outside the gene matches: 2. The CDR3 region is CASSLGGTGAYEQYF. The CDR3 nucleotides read TGTGCCAGCAGCTTAGGGGGGACAGGGGCCTACGAGCAGTACTTC.

The CDR3 loop is CASSPWGVKRGHEQYF. The CDR3 region has the DNA TGTGCCAGCAGCCCTTGGGGAGTGAAGCGGGGGCACGAGCAGTACTTC. V gene TRBV3-1 combines with J gene TRBJ2-7; 8 nucleotides line up with TRBD2. This CDR3 contains 16 residues. Losses at the gene ends were 4 bases for V and 5 bases for J; bases not matched to a gene: 13. In germline, CDR1 is LGHDT, CDR2 YNNKEL (reference sequence).

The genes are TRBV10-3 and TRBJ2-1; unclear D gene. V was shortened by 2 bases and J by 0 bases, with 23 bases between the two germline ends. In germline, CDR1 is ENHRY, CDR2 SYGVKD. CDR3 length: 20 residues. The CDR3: CAISEVGRPLTTSSYNEQFF. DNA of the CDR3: TGTGCCATCAGTGAGGTTGGCAGGCCATTGACAACGAGCTCCTACAATGAGCAGTTCTTC.

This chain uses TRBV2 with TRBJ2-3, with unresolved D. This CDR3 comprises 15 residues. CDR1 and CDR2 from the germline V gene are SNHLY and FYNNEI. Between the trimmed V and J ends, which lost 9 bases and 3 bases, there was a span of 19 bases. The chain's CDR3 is CARGRPRPGTDTQYF. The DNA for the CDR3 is TGTGCCAGAGGACGGCCTCGCCCCGGTACAGATACGCAGTATTTT.

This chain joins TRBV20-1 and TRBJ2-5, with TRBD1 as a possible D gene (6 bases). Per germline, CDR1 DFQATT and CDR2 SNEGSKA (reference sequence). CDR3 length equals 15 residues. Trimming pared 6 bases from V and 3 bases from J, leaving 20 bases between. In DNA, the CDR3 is TGCAGTGCCCATAACCTTCAGGGGAAAAAAGAGACCCAGTACTTC. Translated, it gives CSAHNLQGKKETQYF.

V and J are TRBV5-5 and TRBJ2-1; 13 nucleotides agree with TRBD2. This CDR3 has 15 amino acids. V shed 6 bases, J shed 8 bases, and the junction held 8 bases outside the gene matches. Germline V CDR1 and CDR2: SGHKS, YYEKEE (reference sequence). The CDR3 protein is CASTQLAGGPDEQFF. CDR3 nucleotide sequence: TGTGCCAGCACCCAACTAGCGGGGGGGCCCGATGAGCAGTTCTTC. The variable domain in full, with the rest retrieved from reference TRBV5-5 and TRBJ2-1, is DAGVTQSPTHLIKTRGQQVTLRCSPISGHKSVSWYQQVLGQGPQFIFQYYEKEERGRGNFPDRFSARQFPNYSSELNVNALLLGDSALYLCASTQLAGGPDEQFFGPGTRLTVL.

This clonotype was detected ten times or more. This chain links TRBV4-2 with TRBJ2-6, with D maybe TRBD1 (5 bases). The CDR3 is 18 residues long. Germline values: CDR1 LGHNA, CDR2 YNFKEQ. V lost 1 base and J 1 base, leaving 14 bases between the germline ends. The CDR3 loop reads CASSQGGSWQSGANVLTF. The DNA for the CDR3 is TGTGCCAGCAGCCAAGGGGGCAGTTGGCAATCTGGGGCCAACGTCCTGACTTTC.

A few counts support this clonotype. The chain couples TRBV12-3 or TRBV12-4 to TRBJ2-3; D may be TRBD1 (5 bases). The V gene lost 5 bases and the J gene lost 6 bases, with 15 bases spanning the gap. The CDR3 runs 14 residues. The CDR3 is CASSPDMLRDTQYF. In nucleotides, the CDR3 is TGTGCCAGCAGTCCGGACATGTTAAGGGATACGCAGTATTTT.

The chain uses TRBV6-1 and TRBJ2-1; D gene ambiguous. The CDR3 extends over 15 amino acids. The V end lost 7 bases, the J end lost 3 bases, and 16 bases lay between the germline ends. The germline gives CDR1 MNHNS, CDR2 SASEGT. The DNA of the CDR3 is TGTGCCAGCACCCAGATGGGTCGCTACTACAATGAGCAGTTCTTC. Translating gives CASTQMGRYYNEQFF.

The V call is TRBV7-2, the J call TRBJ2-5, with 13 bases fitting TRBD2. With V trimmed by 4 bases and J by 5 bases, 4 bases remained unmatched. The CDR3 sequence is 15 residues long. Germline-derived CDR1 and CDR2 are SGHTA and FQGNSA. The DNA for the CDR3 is TGTGCCAGCAGCTCACTAGCGGGGGGGCGGGAGACCCAGTACTTC. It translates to CASSSLAGGRETQYF.

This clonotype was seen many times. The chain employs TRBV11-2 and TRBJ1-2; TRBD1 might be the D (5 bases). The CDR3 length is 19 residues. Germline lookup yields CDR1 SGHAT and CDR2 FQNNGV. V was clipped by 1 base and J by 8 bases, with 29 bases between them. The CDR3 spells CASSLVPPGQGAMLGGYTF. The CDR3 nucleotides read TGTGCCAGCAGCTTAGTTCCTCCCGGGCAGGGAGCAATGCTCGGGGGCTACACCTTC.

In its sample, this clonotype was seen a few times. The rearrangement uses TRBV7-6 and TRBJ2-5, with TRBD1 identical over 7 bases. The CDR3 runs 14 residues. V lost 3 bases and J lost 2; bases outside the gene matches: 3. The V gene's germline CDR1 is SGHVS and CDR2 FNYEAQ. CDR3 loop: CASSFDREQETQYF. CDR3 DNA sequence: TGTGCCAGCAGCTTTGACAGGGAGCAAGAGACCCAGTACTTC.

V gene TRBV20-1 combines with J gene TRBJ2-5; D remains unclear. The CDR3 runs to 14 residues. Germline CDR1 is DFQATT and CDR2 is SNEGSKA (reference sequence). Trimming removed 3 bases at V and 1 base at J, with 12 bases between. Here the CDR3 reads CSASAGWIQETQYF. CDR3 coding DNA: TGCAGTGCTAGCGCTGGCTGGATCCAAGAGACCCAGTACTTC.

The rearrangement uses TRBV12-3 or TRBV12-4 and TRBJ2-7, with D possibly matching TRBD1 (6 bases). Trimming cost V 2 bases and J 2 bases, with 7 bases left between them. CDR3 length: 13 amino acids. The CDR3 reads CASSLPGAYEQYV. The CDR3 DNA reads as TGTGCCAGCAGTTTACCAGGGGCCTACGAGCAGTACGTC.

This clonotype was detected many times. The CDR3 DNA reads TGCAGTGCTAGTTCCGGGGCCTCCTACAATGAGCAGTTCTTC. This sequence encodes CSASSGASYNEQFF. The genes are TRBV20-1 and TRBJ2-1; D may match TRBD1 or TRBD2 (5 bases each). The CDR3 length is 14 residues. Trimming removed 3 bases from V and 0 bases from J, with 9 bases in between. Germline CDR1 and CDR2: DFQATT and SNEGSKA (reference sequence).

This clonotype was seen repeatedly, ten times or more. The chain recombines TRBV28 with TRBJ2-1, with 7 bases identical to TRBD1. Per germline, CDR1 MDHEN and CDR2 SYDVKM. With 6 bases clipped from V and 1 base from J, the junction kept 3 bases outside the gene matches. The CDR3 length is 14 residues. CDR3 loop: CASSDRVSYNEQFF. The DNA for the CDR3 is TGTGCCAGCAGCGACAGGGTTTCCTACAATGAGCAGTTCTTC.

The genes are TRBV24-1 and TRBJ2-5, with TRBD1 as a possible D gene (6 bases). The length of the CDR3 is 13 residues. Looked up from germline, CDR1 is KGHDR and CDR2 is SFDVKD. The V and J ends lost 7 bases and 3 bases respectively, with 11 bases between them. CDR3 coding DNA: TGTGCCACCAGAAAGACAGGAGAAGAGACCCAGTACTTC. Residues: CATRKTGEETQYF.

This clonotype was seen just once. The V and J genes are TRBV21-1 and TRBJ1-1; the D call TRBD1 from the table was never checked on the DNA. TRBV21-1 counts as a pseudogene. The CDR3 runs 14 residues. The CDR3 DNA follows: TGTGCCAGCAGCACCACAGGACAGGACACTGAAGCTTTCTTT. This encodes CASSTTGQDTEAFF.

The CDR3 DNA follows: TGCAGTGCTAGATCGGGGACTAGCAGGGATACGCAGTATTTT. The encoded protein is CSARSGTSRDTQYF. The chain couples TRBV20-1 to TRBJ2-3, with 9 bases lining up with TRBD2. The CDR3 sequence is 14 residues long. Looked up from germline, CDR1 is DFQATT and CDR2 is SNEGSKA (reference sequence). V lost 2 bases to trimming and J lost 6 bases; unmatched junction nucleotides: 6.

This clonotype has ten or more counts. The CDR3 region has the DNA TGTGCCAGCAGTGACCCAGGGACAGGGTCTGGGGCCAACGTCCTGACTTTC. Encoded protein: CASSDPGTGSGANVLTF. The chain combines TRBV25-1 with TRBJ2-6, with TRBD1 identical over 9 bases. Germline CDR1 reads MGHDK; CDR2 reads SYGVNS. This CDR3 is built from 17 residues. With V trimmed by 3 bases and J by 1 base, 4 bases remained unmatched.

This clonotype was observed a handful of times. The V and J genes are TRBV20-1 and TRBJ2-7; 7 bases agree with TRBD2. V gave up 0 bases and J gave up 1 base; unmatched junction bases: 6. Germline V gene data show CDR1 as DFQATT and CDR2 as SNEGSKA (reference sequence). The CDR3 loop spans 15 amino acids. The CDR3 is CSAREFGGTSYEQYV. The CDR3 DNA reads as TGCAGTGCTAGAGAGTTCGGGGGGACTTCCTACGAGCAGTACGTC.

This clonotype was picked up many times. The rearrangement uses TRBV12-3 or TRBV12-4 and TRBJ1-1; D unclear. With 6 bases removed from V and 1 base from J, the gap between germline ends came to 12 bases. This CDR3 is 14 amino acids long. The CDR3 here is CASRTVSGNTEAFF. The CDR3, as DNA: TGTGCCAGCAGAACGGTAAGCGGGAACACTGAAGCTTTCTTT.

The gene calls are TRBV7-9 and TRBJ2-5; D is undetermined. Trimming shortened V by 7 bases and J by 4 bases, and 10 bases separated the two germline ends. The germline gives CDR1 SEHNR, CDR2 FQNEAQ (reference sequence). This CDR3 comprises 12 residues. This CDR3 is CASTRSVETQYF. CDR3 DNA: TGTGCCAGCACGAGGTCGGTAGAGACCCAGTACTTC.